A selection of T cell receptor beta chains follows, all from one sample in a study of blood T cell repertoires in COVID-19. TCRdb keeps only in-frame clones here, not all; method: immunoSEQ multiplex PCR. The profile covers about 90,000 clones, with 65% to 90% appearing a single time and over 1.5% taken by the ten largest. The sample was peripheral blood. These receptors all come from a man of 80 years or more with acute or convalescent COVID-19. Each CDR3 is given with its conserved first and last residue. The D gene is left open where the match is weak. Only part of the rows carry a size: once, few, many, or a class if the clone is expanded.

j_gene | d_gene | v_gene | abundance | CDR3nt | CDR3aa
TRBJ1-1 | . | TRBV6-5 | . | TGTGCCAGCAGTTACTCGAGGCAGAACACTGAAGCTTTCTTT | CASSYSRQNTEAFF
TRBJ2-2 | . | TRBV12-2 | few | TGTGCAAGTCGCTTAGCAGCTGCCGGGACTAGCGGGAGTGAGGGCACCGGGGAGCTGTTTTTT | CASRLAAAGTSGSEGTGELFF
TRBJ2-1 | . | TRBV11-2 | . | TGTGCCAGCAGCTTTGCAGGGACCTACAATGAGCAGTTCTTC | CASSFAGTYNEQFF
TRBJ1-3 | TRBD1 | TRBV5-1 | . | TGCGCCAGCAGCTGGACAGGGTCCGGAAACACCATATATTTT | CASSWTGSGNTIYF
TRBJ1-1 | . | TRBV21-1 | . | TGTGCCAGCAGCACCTTCCCGACAGGAGAAGTTGGGAACACTGAAGCTTTCTTT | CASSTFPTGEVGNTEAFF
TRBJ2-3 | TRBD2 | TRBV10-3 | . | TGTGCCATCTTGGAGCGGGAGGGCTCTAGCACAGATACGCAGTATTTT | CAILEREGSSTDTQYF
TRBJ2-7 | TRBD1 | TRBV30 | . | TGTGCCGGACCCGGGACAGGGGGCTCCGAGCAGTACTTC | CAGPGTGGSEQYF
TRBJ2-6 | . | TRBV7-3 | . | TGTGCCAGCAGCTTAAGTGGGGGCGGACTCTCTGGGGCCAACGTCCTGACTTTC | CASSLSGGGLSGANVLTF
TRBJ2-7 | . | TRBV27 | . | TGTGCCAGCAGTCTCCGGGACAAGAGCTCCTACGAGCAGTACTTC | CASSLRDKSSYEQYF
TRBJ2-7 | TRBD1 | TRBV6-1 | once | TGTGCCAGCAGTGGCCGGGACAGGGGGCAGTGGGAGAGCTTCTACGAGCAGTACTTC | CASSGRDRGQWESFYEQYF
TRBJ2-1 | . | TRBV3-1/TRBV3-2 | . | TGTGCCAGCAGCCAATTCAGGGTTGAGCAGTTCTTC | CASSQFRVEQFF
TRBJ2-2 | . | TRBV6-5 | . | TGTGCCAGCATCGGCGGGTCGTGGACCGGGGAGCTGTTTTTT | CASIGGSWTGELFF
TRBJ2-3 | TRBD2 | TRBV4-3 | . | TGCGCCAGCAGCCAGGAGGGGACTAGCGTAGATACGCAGTATTTT | CASSQEGTSVDTQYF
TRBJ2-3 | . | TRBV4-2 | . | TGTGCCAGCAGCCAAGTGCAGCGCCCCGCTACGCAGTATTTT | CASSQVQRPATQYF
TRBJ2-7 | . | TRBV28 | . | TGTGCCAGTATCCCTCAGGGAAGGTCCTACGAGCAGTACTTC | CASIPQGRSYEQYF
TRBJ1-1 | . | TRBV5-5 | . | TGTGCCAGCAGCATAAATAACCGGGGGTCGAACACTGAAGCTTTCTTT | CASSINNRGSNTEAFF
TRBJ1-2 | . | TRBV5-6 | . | TGTGCCAGCAGCTTGGGGCAGTCGTCCTATGGCTACACCTTC | CASSLGQSSYGYTF
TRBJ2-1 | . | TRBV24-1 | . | TGTGCCACCAGTGATTTGCAATACCCCTTCAGCTCCTACAATGAGCAGTTCTTC | CATSDLQYPFSSYNEQFF
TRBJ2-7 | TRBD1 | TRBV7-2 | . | TGTGCCAGCAGCTGGACAGGGATGTACGAGCAGTACTTC | CASSWTGMYEQYF
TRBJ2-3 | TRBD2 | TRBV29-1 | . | TGCAGCGCTGAACCCGAAAGAGCGGGGGGCACAGATACGCAGTATTTT | CSAEPERAGGTDTQYF
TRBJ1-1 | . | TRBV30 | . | TGTGCCTGGAGTGTAGGGAGGGCCACTGAAGCTTTCTTT | CAWSVGRATEAFF